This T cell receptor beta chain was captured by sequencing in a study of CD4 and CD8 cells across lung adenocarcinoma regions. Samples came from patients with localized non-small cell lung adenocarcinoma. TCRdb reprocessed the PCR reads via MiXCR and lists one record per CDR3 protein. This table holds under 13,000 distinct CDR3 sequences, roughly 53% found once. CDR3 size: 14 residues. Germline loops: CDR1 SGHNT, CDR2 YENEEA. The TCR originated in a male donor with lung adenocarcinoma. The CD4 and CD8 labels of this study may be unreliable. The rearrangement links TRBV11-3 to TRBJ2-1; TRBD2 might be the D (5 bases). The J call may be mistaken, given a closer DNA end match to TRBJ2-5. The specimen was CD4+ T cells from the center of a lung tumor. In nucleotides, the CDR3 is TGTGCCAGCAGCTTAGTGGCTAGCTCTTGGACCCAGTACTTC. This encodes CASSLVASSWTQYF.